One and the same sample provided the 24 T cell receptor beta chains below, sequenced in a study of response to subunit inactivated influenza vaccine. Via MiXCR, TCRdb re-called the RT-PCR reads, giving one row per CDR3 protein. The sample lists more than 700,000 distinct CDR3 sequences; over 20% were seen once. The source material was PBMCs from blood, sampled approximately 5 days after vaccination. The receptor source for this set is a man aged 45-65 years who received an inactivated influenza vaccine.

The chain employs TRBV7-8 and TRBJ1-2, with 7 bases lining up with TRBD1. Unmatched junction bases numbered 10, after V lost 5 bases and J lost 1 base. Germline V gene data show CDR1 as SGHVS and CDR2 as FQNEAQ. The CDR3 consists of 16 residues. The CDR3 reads CASSRKTGNHNYGYTF. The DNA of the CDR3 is TGTGCCAGCAGCAGAAAGACAGGGAACCATAACTATGGCTACACCTTC.

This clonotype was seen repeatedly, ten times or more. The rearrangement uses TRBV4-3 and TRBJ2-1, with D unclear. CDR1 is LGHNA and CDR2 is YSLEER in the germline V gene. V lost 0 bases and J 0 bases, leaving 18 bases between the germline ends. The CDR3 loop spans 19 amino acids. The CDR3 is CASSQEWSLRSSSYNEQFF. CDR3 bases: TGCGCCAGCAGCCAAGAGTGGTCCCTCCGCAGCTCCTCCTACAATGAGCAGTTCTTC.

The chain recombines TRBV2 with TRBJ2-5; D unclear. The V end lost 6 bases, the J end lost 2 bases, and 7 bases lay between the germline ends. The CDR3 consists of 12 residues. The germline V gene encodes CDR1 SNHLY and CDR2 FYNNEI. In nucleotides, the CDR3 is TGTGCCAGCAGACGGTTACAAGAGACCCAGTACTTC. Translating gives CASRRLQETQYF.

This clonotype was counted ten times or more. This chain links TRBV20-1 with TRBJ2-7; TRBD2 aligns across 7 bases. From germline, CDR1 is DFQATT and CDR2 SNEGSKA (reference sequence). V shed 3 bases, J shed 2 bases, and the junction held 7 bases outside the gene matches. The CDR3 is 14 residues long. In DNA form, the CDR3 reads TGCAGTGCTAGGCATCTTGGGGGGGCCTACGAGCAGTACTTC. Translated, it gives CSARHLGGAYEQYF.

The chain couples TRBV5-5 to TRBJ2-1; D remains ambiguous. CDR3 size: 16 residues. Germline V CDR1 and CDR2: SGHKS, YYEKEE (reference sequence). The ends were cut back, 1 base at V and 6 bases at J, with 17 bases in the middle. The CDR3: CASSLFLGNSGNEQFF. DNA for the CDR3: TGTGCCAGCAGCTTGTTTTTAGGGAATTCTGGCAATGAGCAGTTCTTC.

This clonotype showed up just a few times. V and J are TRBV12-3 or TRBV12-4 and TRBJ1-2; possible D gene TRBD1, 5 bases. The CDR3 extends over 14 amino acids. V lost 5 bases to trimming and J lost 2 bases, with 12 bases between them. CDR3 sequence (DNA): TGTGCCAGCAGTGACAGACGGGGGAACTATGGCTACACCTTC. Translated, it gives CASSDRRGNYGYTF.

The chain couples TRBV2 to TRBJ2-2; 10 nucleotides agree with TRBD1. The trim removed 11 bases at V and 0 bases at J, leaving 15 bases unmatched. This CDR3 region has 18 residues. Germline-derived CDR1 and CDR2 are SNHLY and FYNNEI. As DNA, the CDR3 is TGTGCCCTCAGTTCCGCCGGGACAGGGGAGGCGAACACCGGGGAGCTGTTTTTT. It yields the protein CALSSAGTGEANTGELFF.

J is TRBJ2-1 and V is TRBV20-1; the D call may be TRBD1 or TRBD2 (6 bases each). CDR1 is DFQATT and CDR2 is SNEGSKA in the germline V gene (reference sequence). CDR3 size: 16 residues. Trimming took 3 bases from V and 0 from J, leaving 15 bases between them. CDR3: CSARGAGPSSYNEQFF. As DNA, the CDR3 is TGCAGTGCTAGGGGGGCGGGGCCTAGCTCCTACAATGAGCAGTTCTTC.

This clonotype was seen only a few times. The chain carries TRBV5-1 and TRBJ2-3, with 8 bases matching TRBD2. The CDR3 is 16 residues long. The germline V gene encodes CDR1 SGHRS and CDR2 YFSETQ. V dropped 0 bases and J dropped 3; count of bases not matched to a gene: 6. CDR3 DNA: TGCGCCAGCAGCTTGGGGGCAGCGGGAGTGACAGATACGCAGTATTTT. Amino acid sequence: CASSLGAAGVTDTQYF.

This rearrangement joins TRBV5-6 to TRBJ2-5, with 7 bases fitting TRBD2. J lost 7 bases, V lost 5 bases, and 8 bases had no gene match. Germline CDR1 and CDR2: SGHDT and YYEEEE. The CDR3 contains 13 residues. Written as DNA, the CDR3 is TGTGCCAGCAGTTATGGGACTACTGGGACCCAGTACTTC. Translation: CASSYGTTGTQYF.

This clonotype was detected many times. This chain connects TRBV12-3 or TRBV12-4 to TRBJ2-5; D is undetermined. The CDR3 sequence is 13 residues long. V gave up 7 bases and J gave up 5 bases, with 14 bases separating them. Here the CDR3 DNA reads TGTGCCAGCATGATGACCAACCGGGAGACCCAGTACTTC. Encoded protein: CASMMTNRETQYF.

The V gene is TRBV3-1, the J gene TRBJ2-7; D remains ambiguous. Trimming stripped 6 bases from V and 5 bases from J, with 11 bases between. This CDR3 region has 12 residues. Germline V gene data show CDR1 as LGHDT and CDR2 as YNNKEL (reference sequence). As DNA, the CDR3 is TGTGCCAGCAGGGACGCAGGAGACGAGCAGTACTTC. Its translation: CASRDAGDEQYF.

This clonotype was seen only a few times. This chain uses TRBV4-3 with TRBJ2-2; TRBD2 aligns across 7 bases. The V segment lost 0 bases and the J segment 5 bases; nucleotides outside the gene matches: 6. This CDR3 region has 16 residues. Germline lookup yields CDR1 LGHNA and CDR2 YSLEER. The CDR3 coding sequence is TGCGCCAGCAGCCAAGATGAGAGGCGGGGGACCGGGGAGCTGTTTTTT. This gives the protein CASSQDERRGTGELFF.

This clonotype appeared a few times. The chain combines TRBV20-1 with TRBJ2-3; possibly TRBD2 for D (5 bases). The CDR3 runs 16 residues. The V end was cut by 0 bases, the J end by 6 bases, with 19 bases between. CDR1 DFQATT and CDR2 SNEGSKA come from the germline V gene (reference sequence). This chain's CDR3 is CSARDPAGDLVDTQYF. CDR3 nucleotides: TGCAGTGCTAGAGATCCGGCGGGCGACTTAGTGGATACGCAGTATTTT.

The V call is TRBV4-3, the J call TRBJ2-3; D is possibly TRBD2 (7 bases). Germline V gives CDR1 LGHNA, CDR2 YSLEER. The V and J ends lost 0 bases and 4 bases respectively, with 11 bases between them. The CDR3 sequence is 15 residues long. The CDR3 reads CASSQDRGAADTQYF. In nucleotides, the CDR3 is TGCGCCAGCAGCCAAGATCGGGGGGCGGCAGATACGCAGTATTTT.

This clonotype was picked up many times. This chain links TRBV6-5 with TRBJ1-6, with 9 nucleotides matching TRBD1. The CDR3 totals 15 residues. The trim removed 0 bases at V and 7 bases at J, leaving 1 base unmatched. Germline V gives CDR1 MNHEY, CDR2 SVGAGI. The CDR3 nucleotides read TGTGCCAGCAGTTACTCTGGGACAGGGAATTCACCCCTCCACTTT. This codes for CASSYSGTGNSPLHF.

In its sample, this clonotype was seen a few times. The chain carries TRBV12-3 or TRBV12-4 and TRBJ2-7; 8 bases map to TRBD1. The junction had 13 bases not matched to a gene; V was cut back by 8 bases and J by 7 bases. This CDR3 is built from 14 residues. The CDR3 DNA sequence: TGTGCCAGCCAAGACAGGGGCCGCCCCCTGGAGCAGTACTTC. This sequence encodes CASQDRGRPLEQYF.

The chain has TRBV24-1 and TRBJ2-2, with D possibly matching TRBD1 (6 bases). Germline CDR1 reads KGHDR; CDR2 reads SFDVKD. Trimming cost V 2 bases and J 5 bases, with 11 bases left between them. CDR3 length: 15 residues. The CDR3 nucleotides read TGTGCCACCAGTGATTATAAGGGGACAACCGGGGAGCTGTTTTTT. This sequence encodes CATSDYKGTTGELFF.

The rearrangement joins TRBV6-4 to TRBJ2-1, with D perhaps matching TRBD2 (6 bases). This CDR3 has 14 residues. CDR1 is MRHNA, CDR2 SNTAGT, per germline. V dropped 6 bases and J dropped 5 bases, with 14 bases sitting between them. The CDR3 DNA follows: TGTGCCAGCAGCCTAGCGTTTCGGGACAATGAGCAGTTCTTC. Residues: CASSLAFRDNEQFF.

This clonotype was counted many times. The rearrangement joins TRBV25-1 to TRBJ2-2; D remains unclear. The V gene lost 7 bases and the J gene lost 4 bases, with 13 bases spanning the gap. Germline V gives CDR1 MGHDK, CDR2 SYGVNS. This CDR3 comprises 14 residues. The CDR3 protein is CASKTDRSTGELFF. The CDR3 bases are TGTGCCAGCAAAACAGATCGGAGCACCGGGGAGCTGTTTTTT.

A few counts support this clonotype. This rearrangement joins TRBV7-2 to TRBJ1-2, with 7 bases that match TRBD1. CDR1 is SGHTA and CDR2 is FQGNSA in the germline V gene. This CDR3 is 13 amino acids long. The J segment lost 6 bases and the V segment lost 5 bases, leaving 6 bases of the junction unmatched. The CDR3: CASSLGQKNGYTF. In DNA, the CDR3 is TGTGCCAGCAGCCTGGGACAGAAAAATGGCTACACCTTC. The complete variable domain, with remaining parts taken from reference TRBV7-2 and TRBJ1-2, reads GAGVSQSPSNKVTEKGKDVELRCDPISGHTALYWYRQSLGQGLEFLIYFQGNSAPDKSGLPSDRFSAERTGGSVSTLTIQRTQQEDSAVYLCASSLGQKNGYTFGSGTRLTVV.

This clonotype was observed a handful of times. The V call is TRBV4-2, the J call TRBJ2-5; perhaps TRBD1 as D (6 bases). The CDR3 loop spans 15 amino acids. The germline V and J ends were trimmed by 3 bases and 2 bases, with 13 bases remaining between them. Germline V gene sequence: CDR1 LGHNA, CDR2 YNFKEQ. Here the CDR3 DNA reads TGTGCCAGCAGCCAGGGGGACATCTGGCAAGAGACCCAGTACTTC. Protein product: CASSQGDIWQETQYF.

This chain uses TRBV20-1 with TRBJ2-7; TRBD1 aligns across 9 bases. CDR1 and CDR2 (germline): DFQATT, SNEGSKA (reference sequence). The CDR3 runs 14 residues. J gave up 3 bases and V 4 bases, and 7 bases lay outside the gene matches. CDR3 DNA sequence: TGCAGTGCTAACGACGGGACAGGGAGCTACGAGCAGTACTTC. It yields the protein CSANDGTGSYEQYF.

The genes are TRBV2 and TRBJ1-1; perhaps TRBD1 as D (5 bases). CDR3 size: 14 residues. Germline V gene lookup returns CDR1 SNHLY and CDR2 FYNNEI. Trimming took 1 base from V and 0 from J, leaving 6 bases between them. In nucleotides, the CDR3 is TGTGCCAGCAGTGAAGGAGGGGTGAACACTGAAGCTTTCTTT. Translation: CASSEGGVNTEAFF.